This T cell receptor beta chain was recorded in a study of blood T cell repertoires in COVID-19 (dated by TCRdb to about 2020). Study-wide context: Samples from collaborators originated in the United States, Italy and Spain and spanned both the acute and convalescent phases of COVID-19. The material from the prospective study consisted of cDNA or gDNA derived from T cells, B-cell-depleted T cells, or PBMCs. The dataset comprised deeply sampled blood TCRbeta repertoires from subjects exposed to, actively infected with, or recovered from COVID-19. The repertoires were released in a freely available public database intended as a resource for research on the immune response to SARS-CoV-2. The samples were drawn from the first 160 participants of the ongoing ImmuneRACE study and from 950 to 1,500 subjects provided by 6 global collaborators. A de-identified subject ID, COVID-19 status, age in years and sex were almost always included in the sample metadata. HLA class I and class II types, where available, came from metadata supplied by the sample provider rather than from assay-based typing. Overall study outcomes, separate from this receptor: The quantity of clinical and demographic metadata differed by source and by participant and was supplied without curation.

One collaborating source in Seattle enrolled patients while the patients were actively infected and followed the patients over time throughout the course of disease. Collaborating institutions collected whole blood in K2EDTA tubes following their own protocols. For TCRbeta analysis, collaborators shipped samples as frozen whole blood, isolated PBMCs, or DNA extracted from either of those sample types. Only one count was recorded for this clone. Its antigen has not been determined. One base away there is no much larger clone; base qualities are not given. In the germline V gene (reference sequence), CDR1 corresponds to LGHDT and CDR2 to YNNKEL. CDR3 length: 15 amino acids, cysteine to phenylalanine. Only the CDR3 portion is preserved as DNA: 45 bases, with reading frame beginning at the first base. Between the V and J ends, shortened by 1 base and 4 bases respectively, the junction contains 13 bases.

TCRbeta CDR3 regions were amplified from genomic DNA by means of the immunoSEQ Assay, a bias-controlled multiplex PCR. The original methods were these. The number of nucleated cells in each sample was estimated from the amplification of reference gene primers within the assay. To quantify the absolute abundance of each unique TCRbeta CDR3 rearrangement, sequence reads were collapsed and filtered. For each sample, productive Simpson clonality was calculated as the square root of Simpson's diversity index over productive rearrangements. The immuneACCESS repertoire file appears here via TCRdb, limited to in-frame rearrangements. These files lack a portion of the clones; in checked studies, under half of the deficit traces to unresolved V genes, and the cause of the others is not known. From that table come the V and J calls and clone size; the DNA was used to work out D and trimming. This sample holds 100,000 to 150,000 clones; around 85% were observed only once. The ten largest make up 3.2% of the sample.

The chain employs TRBV3-1 (or the pseudogene TRBV3-2) and TRBJ1-1; the D region possibly corresponds to TRBD1 (5 bases align). The sample taken for sequencing was peripheral blood. This TCR was sampled from a woman of 80 years or more with COVID-19, enrolled during active disease. The DNA sequence reads TGTGCCAGCAGCCAAGCTGGAGGGGCTGGCACTGAAGCTTTCTTT. It encodes CASSQAGGAGTEAFF.